Below, 24 T cell receptor beta chains from the same sample are listed, as sequenced in a study of blood T cell repertoires in COVID-19. This table comes from immunoSEQ multiplex PCR, and its TCRdb copy is limited to in-frame clones, with some not included. The sample lists 100,000 to 150,000 clones, approximately 71% occurring once. The sequenced sample was peripheral blood. All receptors come from a woman aged 70 to 79 with acute or convalescent COVID-19.

This clone appeared a single time. The chain recombines TRBV4-1 with TRBJ1-1; 8 bases match TRBD1. With V trimmed by 3 bases and J by 9 bases, 9 bases remained unmatched. Looked up from germline, CDR1 is MGHRA and CDR2 is YSYEKL. The CDR3 is 14 residues long. The CDR3 nucleotides are TGCGCCAGCAGCCAGGAAGACCGGGACAGGAAAGCTTTCTTT. This sequence encodes CASSQEDRDRKAFF.

V usage is TRBV28 and J usage is TRBJ1-2; D is ambiguous. V was cut by 2 bases and J by 2 bases, with 15 bases left in between. Germline CDR1 is MDHEN and CDR2 is SYDVKM. CDR3 size: 16 residues. The CDR3 DNA reads as TGTGCCAGCAGTTTAGGCTTCCCCTCTCAGAACTATGGCTACACCTTC. Translated: CASSLGFPSQNYGYTF.

This clone came up once. The chain employs TRBV19 and TRBJ2-3; possible D gene TRBD2, 6 bases. The CDR3 spans 13 residues. In germline, CDR1 is LNHDA, CDR2 SQIVND (reference sequence). The V gene lost 3 bases and the J gene lost 9 bases, with 13 bases spanning the gap. DNA of the CDR3: TGTGCCAGTAGTATGACGACTAGTGACACGCAGTATTTT. Amino acid sequence: CASSMTTSDTQYF. Based on the CDR3 plus reference TRBV19 and TRBJ2-3, the full variable domain is DGGITQSPKYLFRKEGQNVTLSCEQNLNHDAMYWYRQDPGQGLRLIYYSQIVNDFQKGDIAEGYSVSREKKESFPLTVTSAQKNPTAFYLCASSMTTSDTQYFGPGTRLTVL.

The chain joins TRBV5-1 to TRBJ2-5; weak D call: TRBD2 (6 bases). The CDR3 loop spans 15 amino acids. Germline V CDR1 and CDR2: SGHRS, YFSETQ. Trimming took off 0 bases at V and 6 bases at J, with 15 bases between the two ends. CDR3 amino acids: CASSLARDFMKTQYF. Here the CDR3 DNA reads TGCGCCAGCAGCTTGGCACGGGACTTTATGAAGACCCAGTACTTC.

This clone was recorded many times. This chain uses TRBV19 with TRBJ2-6; 9 nucleotides align to TRBD1. CDR1 is LNHDA, CDR2 SQIVND, per germline (reference sequence). This CDR3 comprises 19 residues. V trimming: 5 bases; J trimming: 1 base; junction bases outside the gene matches: 12. CDR3 in DNA: TGTGCCAGTAGTGCGCGATCGGGACAGGGACTGTCTGGGGCCAACGTCCTGACTTTC. This translates into CASSARSGQGLSGANVLTF.

The chain combines TRBV3-1 (or the pseudogene TRBV3-2) with TRBJ1-2; 7 nucleotides line up with TRBD1. The CDR3 is made up of 14 amino acids. V was clipped by 6 bases and J by 7 bases; unmatched bases: 11. Germline V CDR1 and CDR2: LGHDT, YNNKEL (reference sequence). The CDR3 sequence is CASSQTGRSLGYTF. The CDR3 bases are TGTGCCAGCAGTCAGACAGGGAGGTCTCTTGGCTACACCTTC.

The gene calls are TRBV29-1 and TRBJ2-7; D uncertain. The CDR3 sequence is 13 residues long. In germline, CDR1 is SQVTM, CDR2 ANQGSEA. V was shortened by 5 bases and J by 1 base, with 12 bases between the two germline ends. The DNA of the CDR3 is TGCAGCGTTCGCCCTCTTACATCCTACGAGCAGTACTTC. Protein: CSVRPLTSYEQYF.

The genes are TRBV28 and TRBJ1-4, with D uncertain. V lost 3 bases, J lost 4 bases, and 9 bases lay in between. Germline V CDR1 and CDR2: MDHEN, SYDVKM. The CDR3 consists of 14 residues. Here the CDR3 DNA reads TGTGCCAGCAGTTTCAGAAGTCTTAATGAAAAACTGTTTTTT. Amino acids: CASSFRSLNEKLFF.

In the case of this clone: Within the sample, other DNA sequences also encode this same CDR3. V and J are TRBV12-3 or TRBV12-4 and TRBJ1-2; possibly TRBD1 for D (5 bases). Trimming took off 3 bases at V and 11 bases at J, with 16 bases between the two ends. The CDR3 has 13 amino acids. The CDR3: CASSLGREVGYTF. The CDR3 region has the DNA TGTGCCAGCAGTTTGGGCAGGGAGGTTGGTTACACCTTC.

This clone turned up a few times. CDR3 sequence reads: CATTGSNQPQHF. Written as DNA, the CDR3 is TGTGCCACAACGGGGAGCAATCAGCCCCAGCATTTT. The chain carries TRBV28 and TRBJ1-5; no reliable D call. V lost 10 bases and J 1 base, leaving 8 bases between the germline ends. This CDR3 is built from 12 residues. Germline CDR1 and CDR2: MDHEN and SYDVKM.

The chain couples TRBV6-6 to TRBJ2-1; 7 bases line up with TRBD2. Germline V CDR1 and CDR2: MNHNY, SVGAGI (reference sequence). V lost 2 bases to trimming and J lost 0 bases; unmatched junction nucleotides: 4. CDR3 length equals 16 residues. This chain's CDR3 is CASSYRASGSYNEQFF. The CDR3 region has the DNA TGTGCCAGCAGTTACCGGGCTAGCGGCTCCTACAATGAGCAGTTCTTC.

As regards this clone: Just one base apart from a much larger clone, this may be a read error. This sequence joins TRBV2 and TRBJ2-1, with TRBD1 matching over 8 bases. CDR3 length equals 15 residues. Per the germline V gene, CDR1 is SNHLY and CDR2 is FYNNEI. CDR3 sequence: CASSSRDRTYNERFF. The CDR3 DNA reads as TGTGCCAGCAGTAGCCGGGACAGGACCTACAATGAGCGGTTCTTC. The entire variable domain, with the rest obtained from reference TRBV2 and TRBJ2-1, is as follows: EPEVTQTPSHQVTQMGQEVILRCVPISNHLYFYWYRQILGQKVEFLVSFYNNEISEKSEIFDDQFSVERPDGSNFTLKIRSTKLEDSAMYFCASSSRDRTYNERFFGPGTRLTVL.

There are a few counts of this clone. Distinct nucleotide sequences in the sample also encode this CDR3. J is TRBJ1-1 and V is TRBV3-1 (or the pseudogene TRBV3-2), with TRBD1 as a possible D gene (5 bases). Deletions cut 3 bases from V and 1 base from J, with 6 bases between. CDR3 length: 13 residues. CDR1 and CDR2 (germline): LGHDT, YNNKEL (reference sequence). This CDR3 is CASSHGGNTEAFF. The CDR3 DNA reads as TGTGCCAGCAGCCACGGGGGGAACACTGAAGCTTTCTTT.

The chain joins TRBV5-5 to TRBJ2-5; a possible D gene is TRBD2 (6 bases). The germline V and J ends were trimmed by 4 bases and 5 bases, with 21 bases remaining between them. Per the germline V gene, CDR1 is SGHKS and CDR2 is YYEKEE (reference sequence). CDR3 size: 16 residues. The CDR3 sequence: CASSKYASGGAETQYF. CDR3 DNA: TGTGCCAGCAGCAAATACGCTTCCGGGGGAGCCGAGACCCAGTACTTC.

The gene calls are TRBV7-6 and TRBJ2-7, with D possibly matching TRBD2 (6 bases). CDR1 SGHVS and CDR2 FNYEAQ come from the germline V gene. This CDR3 contains 13 residues. Trimming stripped 5 bases from V and 4 bases from J, with 12 bases between. The CDR3 DNA sequence: TGTGCCAGCAGCCCCCGGGGAGGATACGAGCAGTACTTC. Translation gives CASSPRGGYEQYF.

This rearrangement joins TRBV18 to TRBJ1-4; D is possibly TRBD1 (5 bases). Germline lookup yields CDR1 KGHSH and CDR2 LQKENI. Trimming removed 3 bases from V and 0 bases from J, with 11 bases in between. This CDR3 comprises 16 residues. As DNA, the CDR3 is TGTGCCAGCTCACCCGTGGGGCGCACAACTAATGAAAAACTGTTTTTT. Residues: CASSPVGRTTNEKLFF. The full variable domain, completed using reference TRBV18 and TRBJ1-4, is NAGVMQNPRHLVRRRGQEARLRCSPMKGHSHVYWYRQLPEEGLKFMVYLQKENIIDESGMPKERFSAEFPKEGPSILRIQQVVRGDSAAYFCASSPVGRTTNEKLFFGSGTQLSVL.

This chain links TRBV6-2 or TRBV6-3 with TRBJ1-5; 9 bases are a match to TRBD1. This CDR3 contains 14 residues. Germline lookup yields CDR1 MNHEY and CDR2 SVGEGT. With V trimmed by 2 bases and J by 4 bases, 0 bases remained unmatched. The chain's CDR3 is CASSYDRGNQPQHF. CDR3 nucleotides: TGTGCCAGCAGTTACGACAGGGGGAATCAGCCCCAGCATTTT.

The CDR3 protein is CASSQGDRLSGDTQYF. Here the CDR3 DNA reads TGTGCCAGCAGTCAGGGGGACAGACTTTCCGGAGATACGCAGTATTTT. The chain combines TRBV27 with TRBJ2-3; TRBD1 matches 7 bases. CDR1 is MNHEY and CDR2 is SMNVEV in the germline V gene (reference sequence). The CDR3 consists of 16 residues. With V trimmed by 5 bases and J by 5 bases, 13 bases remained unmatched.

This clone was detected a few times. The V and J genes are TRBV12-3 or TRBV12-4 and TRBJ2-7; the D is unclear. The CDR3 totals 11 residues. With 4 bases removed from V and 4 bases from J, the gap between germline ends came to 5 bases. CDR3 bases: TGTGCCAGCAGTTCCCGGTACGAGCAGTACTTC. Protein sequence: CASSSRYEQYF.

The gene calls are TRBV24-1 and TRBJ1-5; TRBD1 matches at 7 bases. Trimming removed 2 bases from V and 6 bases from J; junction bases left unmatched: 12. The CDR3 covers 17 residues. Germline lookup yields CDR1 KGHDR and CDR2 SFDVKD. The CDR3 DNA is TGTGCCACCAGTGATTCCACAGGGGCTCCAAGGACTCAGCCCCAGCATTTT. Translation: CATSDSTGAPRTQPQHF.

This chain uses TRBV4-1 with TRBJ2-1; 7 bases fit TRBD2. V shed 1 base, J shed 3 bases, and the junction held 6 bases outside the gene matches. Germline CDR1 reads MGHRA; CDR2 reads YSYEKL. The CDR3 covers 16 residues. The CDR3 sequence: CASSQGTSPYYNEQFF. The CDR3 nucleotides are TGCGCCAGCAGCCAAGGGACTAGTCCCTACTACAATGAGCAGTTCTTC.

A few counts support this clone. The chain uses TRBV7-2 and TRBJ1-5; D is perhaps TRBD1 (6 bases). This CDR3 comprises 15 residues. Germline CDR1 is SGHTA and CDR2 is FQGNSA. Trimming took 4 bases from V and 0 from J, leaving 10 bases between them. CDR3 residues: CASSSQGSSNQPQHF. CDR3 in DNA: TGTGCCAGCAGCTCACAGGGCAGTAGCAATCAGCCCCAGCATTTT. Complete variable domain (other parts from reference TRBV7-2 and TRBJ1-5): GAGVSQSPSNKVTEKGKDVELRCDPISGHTALYWYRQSLGQGLEFLIYFQGNSAPDKSGLPSDRFSAERTGGSVSTLTIQRTQQEDSAVYLCASSSQGSSNQPQHFGDGTRLSIL.

CDR3 nucleotides: TGTGCCAGTAGTCCATCGGCAGACTACAGGGGTGAGCAGTTCTTC. Protein sequence: CASSPSADYRGEQFF. The chain is built from TRBV19 and TRBJ2-1; 7 bases agree with TRBD1. The CDR3 has 15 residues. CDR1 and CDR2 (germline): LNHDA, SQIVND (reference sequence). Trimming removed 5 bases from V and 9 bases from J; junction bases left unmatched: 13. Filled out from reference TRBV19 and TRBJ2-1, the complete variable domain reads DGGITQSPKYLFRKEGQNVTLSCEQNLNHDAMYWYRQDPGQGLRLIYYSQIVNDFQKGDIAEGYSVSREKKESFPLTVTSAQKNPTAFYLCASSPSADYRGEQFFGPGTRLTVL.

This clone was observed a handful of times. This rearrangement joins TRBV6-5 to TRBJ1-1; weak D call: TRBD1 (5 bases). Germline values: CDR1 MNHEY, CDR2 SVGAGI. The CDR3 runs to 14 residues. Trimming cost V 4 bases and J 1 base, with 10 bases left between them. This chain's CDR3 is CASSSMDKNTEAFF. The CDR3 DNA is TGTGCCAGCAGTTCCATGGACAAGAACACTGAAGCTTTCTTT.